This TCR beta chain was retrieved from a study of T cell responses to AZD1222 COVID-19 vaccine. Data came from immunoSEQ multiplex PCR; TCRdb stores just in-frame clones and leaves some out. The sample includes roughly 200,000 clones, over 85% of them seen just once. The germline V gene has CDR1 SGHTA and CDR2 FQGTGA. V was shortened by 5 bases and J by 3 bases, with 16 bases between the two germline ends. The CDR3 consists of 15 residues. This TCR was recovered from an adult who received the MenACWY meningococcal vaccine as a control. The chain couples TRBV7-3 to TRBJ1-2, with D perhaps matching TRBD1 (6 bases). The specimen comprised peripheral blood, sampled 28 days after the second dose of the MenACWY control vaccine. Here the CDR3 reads CASSPRGGSDYGYTF. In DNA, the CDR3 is TGTGCCAGCAGCCCCCGAGGGGGATCCGACTATGGCTACACCTTC.